This TCR beta chain originates from a study of blood T cell repertoires in COVID-19. Study details: COVID-19 samples from acute and convalescent phases originated in the United States, Italy and Spain. T cells, B-cell-depleted T cells, or PBMCs supplied cDNA or gDNA.

CDR3 length equals 15 residues. J gave up 6 bases and V 1 base, and 4 bases lay outside the gene matches. The germline V gene has CDR1 SGHTA and CDR2 FQGNSA. Clones were sequenced by immunoSEQ multiplex PCR, and TCRdb holds only the in-frame ones, with some missing. The sample yields 170,000 or so clones, around 87% seen once. Specimen: peripheral blood. The TCR comes from a man in his 60s with COVID-19, enrolled during active disease. The gene calls are TRBV7-2 and TRBJ2-1, with 9 bases identical to TRBD2. CDR3 in amino acids: CASSLGSGSSNEQFF. The CDR3 nucleotides are TGTGCCAGCAGCTTAGGTAGCGGGAGTTCCAATGAGCAGTTCTTC.